The present T cell receptor (beta chain) was sequenced within a study of molecular identifiers for immune sequencing clone quantification. Methods described previously, with TCR primers listed, were used for bulk TCR libraries. MiXCR, run by TCRdb on the PCR reads, gives a single entry per CDR3 protein. The sample carries around 460,000 distinct CDR3 sequences, 20% to 25% recorded once. About this clonotype itself: Its specificity is not known.

Findings and caveats of the study: Clonotypes topping 20 RNA copies carried over 97% of effector molecules but under 1% of naive ones.

Germline V lookup: CDR1 MDHEN, CDR2 SYDVKM. V gave up 3 bases and J gave up 5 bases; unmatched junction bases: 6. CDR3 size: 14 residues. This TCR was recovered from a human donor in good health. Some libraries in this study had Jurkat cell RNA spiked in. Sample: naive CD8+ T cells from blood, with Jurkat cell RNA spiked in. The subset denotes: FACS-sorted CD8+CD4-CCR7+CD45RA+ naive T cells. The genes are TRBV28 and TRBJ2-5; 7 nucleotides agree with TRBD1. The chain's CDR3 is CASSFGDRVETQYF. The CDR3 region has the DNA TGTGCCAGCAGTTTTGGAGACAGGGTCGAGACCCAGTACTTC.